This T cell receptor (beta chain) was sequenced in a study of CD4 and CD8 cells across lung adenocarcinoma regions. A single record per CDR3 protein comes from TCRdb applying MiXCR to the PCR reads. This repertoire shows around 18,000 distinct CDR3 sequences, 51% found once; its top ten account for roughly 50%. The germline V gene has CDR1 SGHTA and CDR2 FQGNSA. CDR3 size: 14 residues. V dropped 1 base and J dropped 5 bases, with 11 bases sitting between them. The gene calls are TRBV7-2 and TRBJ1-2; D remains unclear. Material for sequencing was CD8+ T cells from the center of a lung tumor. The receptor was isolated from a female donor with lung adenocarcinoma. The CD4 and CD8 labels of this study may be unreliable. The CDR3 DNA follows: TGTGCCAGCAGCTTAGAGGTGACCATTTATGGCTACACCTTC. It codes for CASSLEVTIYGYTF.